This T cell receptor beta chain was sequenced during a study of cytomegalovirus exposure and HLA in healthy donors. CDR1 is MGHRA and CDR2 is YSYEKL in the germline V gene. Trimming took 5 bases from V and 4 from J; bases not matched to a gene: 11. The CDR3 loop spans 16 amino acids. PCR primers comprised 60 Vbeta and 13 Jbeta primers. Produced via immunoSEQ multiplex PCR; TCRdb's table is partial and in-frame only. This sample has fewer than 250,000 clones; more than 75% occur once, and the top ten carry roughly 6%. Sequenced material: PBMCs. The chain links TRBV4-1 to TRBJ2-5, with 9 bases identical to TRBD2. This receptor was obtained from a man aged 40-49 years in good health and CMV-seropositive. The chain's CDR3 is CASSLLLSGSGETQYF. In DNA, the CDR3 is TGCGCCAGCAGCTTACTGCTTAGCGGGAGTGGAGAGACCCAGTACTTC.